The next 6 T cell receptor beta chains were all read from a single sample in a study of shared clonotypes between healthy human individuals. Sequenced by immunoSEQ multiplex PCR; TCRdb stores in-frame clones only, minus some. Of over a million clones in the sample, approximately 70% were seen once. Specimen: memory CD4+ T cells sorted from blood. Subset noted: CD45RA-negative fraction. The receptors shown here come from a young man in good health.

The CDR3 loop reads CATSRDPGLINEKLFF. The CDR3 DNA sequence: TGTGCCACCAGCAGAGATCCCGGACTGATTAATGAAAAACTGTTTTTT. The chain carries TRBV15 and TRBJ1-4, with unresolved D. The germline V and J ends were trimmed by 0 bases and 4 bases, with 12 bases remaining between them. CDR1 and CDR2 from the germline V gene are LNHNV and YYDKDF (reference sequence). The CDR3 consists of 16 residues.

V usage is TRBV5-6 and J usage is TRBJ1-2, with D uncertain. The CDR3 extends over 12 amino acids. Germline CDR1 is SGHDT and CDR2 is YYEEEE. Trimming pared 6 bases from V and 2 bases from J, leaving 8 bases between. CDR3 coding DNA: TGTGCCAGCACCCTTGGAAACTATGGCTACACCTTC. Protein sequence: CASTLGNYGYTF.

This clone has at least ten counts. This sequence joins TRBV2 and TRBJ2-7; D call uncertain. This CDR3 is built from 12 residues. The V gene's germline CDR1 is SNHLY and CDR2 FYNNEI. Trimming removed 6 bases at V and 4 bases at J, with 10 bases between. Here the CDR3 DNA reads TGTGCCAGCAGCCTTGACCAATACGAGCAGTACTTC. This sequence encodes CASSLDQYEQYF.

This clone has more than one count but fewer than ten. This sample also contains other DNA sequences that code for the same CDR3. The rearrangement joins TRBV28 to TRBJ2-5; 7 positions match TRBD2. Germline values: CDR1 MDHEN, CDR2 SYDVKM. This CDR3 has 15 amino acids. The trim removed 2 bases at V and 2 bases at J, leaving 5 bases unmatched. For the CDR3, the DNA is TGTGCCAGCAGTTTAACCTCCGGGGGGCAAGAGACCCAGTACTTC. This gives the protein CASSLTSGGQETQYF. Supplemented by reference TRBV28 and TRBJ2-5, the full variable domain reads DVKVTQSSRYLVKRTGEKVFLECVQDMDHENMFWYRQDPGLGLRLIYFSYDVKMKEKGDIPEGYSVSREKKERFSLILESASTNQTSMYLCASSLTSGGQETQYFGPGTRLLVL.

CDR3 bases: TGTGCCAGCAGCTTTCGGTGGGAGGTAGCGGGACCCGGGGAGCTGTTTTTT. This codes for CASSFRWEVAGPGELFF. This sequence joins TRBV7-8 and TRBJ2-2; TRBD2 matches at 8 bases. The CDR3 totals 17 residues. From germline, CDR1 is SGHVS and CDR2 FQNEAQ. V shed 3 bases and J 6 bases; nucleotides not matched to a gene: 12.

The chain couples TRBV6-6 to TRBJ1-6; a possible D gene is TRBD1 (6 bases). Trimming stripped 2 bases from V and 10 bases from J, with 12 bases between. The CDR3 is 14 residues long. Germline V gene lookup returns CDR1 MNHNY and CDR2 SVGAGI (reference sequence). CDR3 protein: CASSYGQNPSPLHF. Here the CDR3 DNA reads TGTGCCAGCAGTTACGGACAGAATCCGTCACCCCTCCACTTT.